This TCR beta chain was captured by sequencing in a study of T cells in localized non-small cell lung cancer. Study-level results: In adjacent lung, a median about 54 of the top 100 tumor clones were found. Blood T cell density predicted longer survival; adjacent-lung clonality, shorter. Sequencing, confined to only one tumor region, leaves heterogeneity possible. Tumor showed lower T cell clonality than uninvolved adjacent lung, where it was highest.

Germline CDR1 is LNHNV and CDR2 is YYDKDF (reference sequence). The CDR3 has 15 amino acids. Trimming took 3 bases from V and 6 from J, leaving 17 bases between them. This clone appeared a few times. The target antigen is unknown. Produced via immunoSEQ multiplex PCR; TCRdb's table is partial and in-frame only. This sample has about 52,000 clones; around 84% occur once, and the top ten carry approximately 16%. The specimen comprised PBMCs, sampled before any cancer treatment. This chain connects TRBV15 to TRBJ1-2, with D unresolved. The clonotype originates from a female donor with stage II lung adenocarcinoma. Here the CDR3 DNA reads TGTGCCACCAGCAGGTTTGGGGTTGAACGGGATGGCTACACCTTC. Its translation is CATSRFGVERDGYTF.